The source of this TCR beta chain is a study of cytomegalovirus exposure and HLA in healthy donors. Researchers ran the PCR with 60 Vbeta and 13 Jbeta primers. This table comes from immunoSEQ multiplex PCR, and its TCRdb copy is limited to in-frame clones, with some not included. The sample consists of roughly 130,000 clones, 74% of them appearing once. The germline V gene has CDR1 GTSNPN and CDR2 SVGIG (reference sequence). V lost 4 bases to trimming and J lost 3 bases, with 21 bases between them. The CDR3 spans 16 residues. V and J are TRBV30 and TRBJ1-2; TRBD1 might be the D (6 bases). Sequences were obtained from PBMCs. The TCR was taken from a man aged 18 to 30 in good health and CMV-seropositive. CDR3 region: CAWKGDTLQGYYGYTF. CDR3 nucleotides: TGTGCCTGGAAAGGGGACACTCTCCAGGGGTACTATGGCTACACCTTC.